Each of the 20 T cell receptor beta chains below was sequenced from the same sample in a study of blood T cell repertoires in COVID-19. The method was immunoSEQ multiplex PCR; TCRdb's version includes in-frame clones alone and lacks a portion of them. The sample includes a few hundred thousand clones, 75% to 90% seen only once; the top ten take less than 6%. The sequencing sample was made of peripheral blood. Receptor source: a woman aged 65 to 85 with COVID-19, enrolled during active disease.

The chain carries TRBV30 and TRBJ1-6, with D possibly being TRBD1 (5 bases). V lost 5 bases, J lost 7 bases, and 27 bases lay in between. There are 18 residues in the CDR3. Germline-derived CDR1 and CDR2 are GTSNPN and SVGIG (reference sequence). CDR3 in DNA: TGTGCCTGGTCAGGGTCATTTGGCACCGAAAGGTGGAATTCACCCCTCCACTTT. Its translation: CAWSGSFGTERWNSPLHF. The full variable domain, rest sourced from reference TRBV30 and TRBJ1-6, is SQTIHQWPATLVQPVGSPLSLECTVEGTSNPNLYWYRQAAGRGLQLLFYSVGIGQISSEVPQNLSASRPQDRQFILSSKKLLLSDSGFYLCAWSGSFGTERWNSPLHFGNGTRLTVT.

The table lists this clone with a few counts. Here the CDR3 DNA reads TGTGCCAGCACTCTTCAGGGGGCCACTGAAGCTTTCTTT. Protein: CASTLQGATEAFF. V and J are TRBV6-5 and TRBJ1-1; 8 bases map to TRBD1. Looked up from germline, CDR1 is MNHEY and CDR2 is SVGAGI. Losses at the gene ends were 7 bases for V and 4 bases for J; bases not matched to a gene: 5. The CDR3 extends over 13 amino acids.

This chain connects TRBV2 to TRBJ2-7; tentative D call: TRBD2 (5 bases). This CDR3 contains 15 residues. CDR1 and CDR2 (germline): SNHLY, FYNNEI. Trimming stripped 6 bases from V and 0 bases from J, with 15 bases between. Here the CDR3 reads CASRSDSPSSYEQYF. In DNA form, the CDR3 reads TGTGCCAGCAGGTCGGACTCTCCTAGCTCCTACGAGCAGTACTTC.

The sample holds a few counts of this clone. The rearrangement links TRBV6-5 to TRBJ1-1; weak D call: TRBD1 (5 bases). Per germline, CDR1 MNHEY and CDR2 SVGAGI. V was pared by 5 bases and J by 11 bases, with 21 bases between. The CDR3 sequence is 14 residues long. The CDR3 nucleotides are TGTGCCAGCAGTCGCTTAGGCGGGACGGCGGGCGCTTTCTTT. It encodes CASSRLGGTAGAFF.

With regard to this clone: One junction end disagrees with the germline gene, perhaps due to a read error. The V call is TRBV27, the J call TRBJ2-2; possible D gene TRBD1, 6 bases. CDR3 length equals 12 residues. Germline CDR1 MNHEY, CDR2 SMNVEV (reference sequence). The CDR3, as DNA: TGTTTATTAACACAGGGCCCACCTGGGGCCATTTTT. This translates into CLLTQGPPGAIF.

V and J are TRBV7-9 and TRBJ2-1, with D perhaps TRBD1 (5 bases). CDR3 length: 14 residues. Germline V gives CDR1 SEHNR, CDR2 FQNEAQ (reference sequence). The ends were cut back, 6 bases at V and 0 bases at J, with 9 bases in the middle. The CDR3 DNA follows: TGTGCCAGCAGACAAGGGGACTCCTACAATGAGCAGTTCTTC. It codes for CASRQGDSYNEQFF.

The V and J genes are TRBV2 and TRBJ1-5, with TRBD1 identical over 11 bases. The CDR3 contains 15 residues. Germline CDR1 is SNHLY and CDR2 is FYNNEI. The junction had 3 bases not matched to a gene; V was cut back by 5 bases and J by 3 bases. CDR3 region: CASSRDRGDNQPQHF. The CDR3 coding sequence is TGTGCCAGCAGTCGGGACAGGGGGGACAATCAGCCCCAGCATTTT.

The chain combines TRBV28 with TRBJ1-2, with D unclear. The ends were cut back, 3 bases at V and 4 bases at J, with 6 bases in the middle. The germline V gene has CDR1 MDHEN and CDR2 SYDVKM. CDR3 length equals 12 residues. This CDR3 reads CASSLASYGYTF. Here the CDR3 DNA reads TGTGCCAGCAGTTTGGCCAGCTATGGCTACACCTTC.

In its sample, this clone was seen once. CDR3: CASSLTATFYEQYF. DNA of the CDR3: TGTGCCAGCAGTTTAACAGCCACATTCTACGAGCAGTACTTC. The chain uses TRBV28 and TRBJ2-7; no clear D gene. Germline V gives CDR1 MDHEN, CDR2 SYDVKM. The CDR3 length is 14 residues. V lost 2 bases to trimming and J lost 3 bases, with 11 bases between them. The whole variable domain, filled in from reference TRBV28 and TRBJ2-7, reads DVKVTQSSRYLVKRTGEKVFLECVQDMDHENMFWYRQDPGLGLRLIYFSYDVKMKEKGDIPEGYSVSREKKERFSLILESASTNQTSMYLCASSLTATFYEQYFGPGTRLTVT.

J is TRBJ2-5 and V is TRBV9; TRBD2 might be the D (5 bases). V was cut by 4 bases and J by 4 bases, with 14 bases left in between. Germline-derived CDR1 and CDR2 are SGDLS and YYNGEE. The CDR3 is 14 residues long. The CDR3 spells CASSPGPSGETQYF. The CDR3 DNA is TGTGCCAGCAGCCCCGGGCCGAGCGGAGAGACCCAGTACTTC.

This rearrangement joins TRBV10-3 to TRBJ2-7; no firm D call. CDR1 is ENHRY and CDR2 is SYGVKD in the germline V gene. This CDR3 comprises 12 residues. Between the trimmed V and J ends, which lost 3 bases and 0 bases, there was a span of 3 bases. The CDR3, as DNA: TGTGCCATCAGTGACGGCTCCTACGAGCAGTACTTC. Translated: CAISDGSYEQYF.

The CDR3 loop reads CAISDRRTGGGDGYTF. The DNA for the CDR3 is TGTGCCATCAGTGATAGGAGGACAGGGGGCGGGGATGGCTACACCTTC. The chain has TRBV10-3 and TRBJ1-2; 11 positions agree with TRBD1. In germline, CDR1 is ENHRY, CDR2 SYGVKD. The CDR3 runs 16 residues. Germline trimming cut 3 bases from V and 6 bases from J; bases unmatched to any gene: 9.

This clone was counted between two and nine times. The rearrangement joins TRBV10-3 to TRBJ2-7, with 9 positions matching TRBD2. CDR3 length: 14 residues. CDR1 is ENHRY, CDR2 SYGVKD, per germline. V lost 8 bases, J lost 0 bases, and 5 bases stayed unmatched. The CDR3, as DNA: TGTGCCATCTGCCCTAGCGGGAACTCCTACGAGCAGTACTTC. As protein: CAICPSGNSYEQYF.

The chain carries TRBV28 and TRBJ1-5, with 7 bases that match TRBD1. V gave up 3 bases and J gave up 5 bases; unmatched junction bases: 7. The V gene's germline CDR1 is MDHEN and CDR2 SYDVKM. This CDR3 is 15 amino acids long. For the CDR3, the DNA is TGTGCCAGCAGTTTTCCCAGGGGGACTTATCAGCCCCAGCATTTT. Protein product: CASSFPRGTYQPQHF.

This chain connects TRBV5-1 to TRBJ2-7, with TRBD1 identical over 8 bases. The CDR3 covers 16 residues. The V gene's germline CDR1 is SGHRS and CDR2 YFSETQ. The J segment lost 0 bases and the V segment lost 5 bases, leaving 10 bases of the junction unmatched. The CDR3 spells CASSYFRDRISYEQYF. CDR3 DNA sequence: TGCGCCAGCAGTTACTTCCGGGACAGGATCTCCTACGAGCAGTACTTC.

This sequence joins TRBV2 and TRBJ1-2; 9 bases are a match to TRBD1. The V and J ends lost 8 bases and 4 bases, in that order; junction bases with no gene match: 5. Germline V gives CDR1 SNHLY, CDR2 FYNNEI. CDR3 length equals 13 residues. This CDR3 is CASQTGGSYGYTF. Written as DNA, the CDR3 is TGTGCCAGCCAAACAGGGGGCAGCTATGGCTACACCTTC.

The J gene is TRBJ2-7, the V gene TRBV6-5; 7 bases fit TRBD1. This CDR3 has 14 residues. V lost 5 bases, J lost 3 bases, and 7 bases stayed unmatched. From germline, CDR1 is MNHEY and CDR2 SVGAGI. The CDR3 DNA reads TGTGCCAGCAGTACAAGGACAGGTCTCTACGAGCAGTACTTC. Its translation is CASSTRTGLYEQYF.

The J gene is TRBJ2-3, the V gene TRBV7-6; perhaps TRBD2 as D (6 bases). This CDR3 has 17 residues. V lost 1 base to trimming and J lost 4 bases, with 18 bases between them. Germline lookup yields CDR1 SGHVS and CDR2 FNYEAQ. The CDR3 is CASSLGQIWRGPDTQYF. The CDR3 DNA is TGTGCCAGCAGCTTAGGACAGATCTGGCGGGGTCCAGATACGCAGTATTTT.

The chain is built from TRBV5-4 and TRBJ2-3; TRBD2 matches 7 bases. The CDR3 has 16 amino acids. Per the germline V gene, CDR1 is SGHNT and CDR2 is YYREEE (reference sequence). The V segment lost 0 bases and the J segment 0 bases; nucleotides outside the gene matches: 4. The CDR3 loop reads CASSLELAYSTDTQYF. In nucleotides, the CDR3 is TGTGCCAGCAGCTTGGAACTAGCGTATAGCACAGATACGCAGTATTTT.

A word on this clone: The same CDR3 also results from other DNA sequences found in this sample. The rearrangement uses TRBV6-5 and TRBJ1-5; 8 positions match TRBD1. Looked up from germline, CDR1 is MNHEY and CDR2 is SVGAGI. CDR3 size: 13 residues. V lost 7 bases and J lost 4; bases outside the gene matches: 3. The CDR3 reads CASKTGVNQPQHF. In DNA, the CDR3 is TGTGCCAGCAAGACAGGGGTAAATCAGCCCCAGCATTTT.